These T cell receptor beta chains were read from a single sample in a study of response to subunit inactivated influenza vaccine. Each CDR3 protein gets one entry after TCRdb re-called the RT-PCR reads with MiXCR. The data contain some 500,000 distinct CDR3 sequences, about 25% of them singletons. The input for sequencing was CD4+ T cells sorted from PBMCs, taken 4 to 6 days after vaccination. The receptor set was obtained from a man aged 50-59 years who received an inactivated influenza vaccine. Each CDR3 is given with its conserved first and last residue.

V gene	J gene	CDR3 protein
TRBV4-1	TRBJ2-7	CASSQEVSRRILSSYEQYF
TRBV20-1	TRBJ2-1	CSASRGGVRNEQFF
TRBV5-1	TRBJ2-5	CASSLVPGMIQETQYF
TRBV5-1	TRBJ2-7	CASSRAQAAGVYEQYF
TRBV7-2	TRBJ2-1	CASSLGTSGEGFF
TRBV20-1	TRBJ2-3	CSARDVLAGTDTQYF
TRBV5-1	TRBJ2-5	CASSTGTSGKETQYF
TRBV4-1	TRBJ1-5	CASSQIWIDRDSNQPQHF
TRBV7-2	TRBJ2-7	CASSPKGRETYEQYF
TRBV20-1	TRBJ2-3	CSASSGTSRGSTQYF
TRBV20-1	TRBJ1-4	CSARVNRRTEKLFF
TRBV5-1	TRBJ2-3	CASSLESGGQGNTQYF
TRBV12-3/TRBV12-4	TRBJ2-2	CASEEGANTGELFF
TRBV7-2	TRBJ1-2	CASSLVASGSANYGYTF
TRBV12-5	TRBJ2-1	CASGLLPLAGRNEQFF
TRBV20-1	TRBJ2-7	CSASGGLLTYEQYF
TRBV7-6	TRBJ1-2	CASSAFRGRGTNYGYTF
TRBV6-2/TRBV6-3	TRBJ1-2	CATTHADRAHGYTF
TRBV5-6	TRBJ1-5	CASSSLNQPQHF
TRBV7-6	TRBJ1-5	CASSRGQGGSNQPQHF
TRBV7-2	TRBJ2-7	CASGRAGNSLYEQYF
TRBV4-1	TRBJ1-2	CASSQDVANYYGYTF
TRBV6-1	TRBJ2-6	CASYQLPGQGLTGANVLTF
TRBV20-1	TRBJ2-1	CSGLQGRNEQFF
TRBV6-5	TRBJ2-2	CASRSWTGELFF
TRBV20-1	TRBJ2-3	CSATSGSRADTQYF
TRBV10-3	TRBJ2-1	CAITPGLNNEQFF
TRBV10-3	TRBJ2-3	CAIKGQDTDTQYF
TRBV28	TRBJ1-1	CASTPVGASAFF
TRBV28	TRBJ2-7	CASSLQSGSSNEQYF
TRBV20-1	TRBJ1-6	CSARDRISPLHF
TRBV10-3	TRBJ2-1	CAITKTSGSYNEQFF
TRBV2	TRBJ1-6	CASSGRDRGRSPLHF
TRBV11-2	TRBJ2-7	CASSASGIMYEQYF
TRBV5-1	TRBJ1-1	CASSLLVGEATEAFF
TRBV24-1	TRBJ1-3	CATSDARINSGNTIYF
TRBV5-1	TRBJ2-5	CASSSTFQETQYF
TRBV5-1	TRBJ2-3	CASSLSGIGDTQYF
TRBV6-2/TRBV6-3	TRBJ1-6	CASSWTGTGYSPLHF
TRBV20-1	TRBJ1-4	CSASSQTNEKLFF
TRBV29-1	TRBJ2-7	CSVTRAGLAGGPSYEQYF
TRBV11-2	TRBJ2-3	CASSLRRGGTNTQYF
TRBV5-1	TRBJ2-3	CASSLEQGHTDTQYF
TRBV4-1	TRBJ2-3	CASSREERGGTDTQYF